This is a list of T cell receptor beta chains from one sample in a study of beta chain features in type 1 diabetes. Method: immunoSEQ multiplex PCR; TCRdb's copy keeps in-frame clones and lacks some. The sample consists of some 130,000 clones, approximately 9% of them appearing once. The sequencing input was central memory CD4+ T cells from blood. The receptors come from a man aged 30-40 years with type 1 diabetes. Both conserved end residues are part of each CDR3. Fields, in order: CDR3 DNA, CDR3 protein, D gene, J gene, V gene, clone size. The D gene is left open where the match is weak. Only part of the rows carry a size: once, few, many, or a class if the clone is expanded.

CDR3 DNA: TGCGCCAGCAGCTACTCACAGGGGGGAGAAGAGACCCAGTACTTC; CDR3 protein: CASSYSQGGEETQYF; D gene: TRBD1; J gene: TRBJ2-5; V gene: TRBV5-1; clone size: few
CDR3 DNA: TGTGCCAGCAGCTTAAACAGGGGGCCCTACGAGCAGTACTTC; CDR3 protein: CASSLNRGPYEQYF; D gene: TRBD1; J gene: TRBJ2-7; V gene: TRBV7-3; clone size: NA
CDR3 DNA: TGCGCCAGCAGCTTGGTAGGGCTAGGAGGCTCTGAAGCTTTCTTT; CDR3 protein: CASSLVGLGGSEAFF; D gene: NA; J gene: TRBJ1-1; V gene: TRBV5-1; clone size: NA
CDR3 DNA: TGTGCCAGCGGGCGGGACCTCTCGAATGAAAAACTGTTTTTT; CDR3 protein: CASGRDLSNEKLFF; D gene: NA; J gene: TRBJ1-4; V gene: TRBV9; clone size: NA
CDR3 DNA: TGTGCTAGTGGCAGAGGGACAGGACCGTTCTACGAGCAGTACTTC; CDR3 protein: CASGRGTGPFYEQYF; D gene: TRBD1; J gene: TRBJ2-7; V gene: TRBV12-5; clone size: NA
CDR3 DNA: TGTGCCAGCAGCCGAACTAGCGGTATCACAGATACGCAGTATTTT; CDR3 protein: CASSRTSGITDTQYF; D gene: TRBD2; J gene: TRBJ2-3; V gene: TRBV6-5; clone size: few
CDR3 DNA: TGTGCCAGCAGCTTCAGGACTAGCGGGGCGGGAGAGACCCAGTACTTC; CDR3 protein: CASSFRTSGAGETQYF; D gene: TRBD2; J gene: TRBJ2-5; V gene: TRBV5-4; clone size: NA
CDR3 DNA: TGTGCCAGCAGCTTAAGCGGGGGGGCCTACAATGAGCAGTTCTTC; CDR3 protein: CASSLSGGAYNEQFF; D gene: TRBD2; J gene: TRBJ2-1; V gene: TRBV7-9; clone size: few
CDR3 DNA: TGTGCCAGCAAAAGGGCCCCGGGACAGGGGAAAAATCAGCCCCAGCATTTT; CDR3 protein: CASKRAPGQGKNQPQHF; D gene: TRBD1; J gene: TRBJ1-5; V gene: TRBV27; clone size: few
CDR3 DNA: TGTGCCAGCAGCCCCGGGACACACCTTGAAGCTTTCTTT; CDR3 protein: CASSPGTHLEAFF; D gene: NA; J gene: TRBJ1-1; V gene: TRBV5-6; clone size: many
CDR3 DNA: TGTGCCAGTAGTACCCTCGGGGAGAGTGGGTCTGGGGAGACCCAGTACTTC; CDR3 protein: CASSTLGESGSGETQYF; D gene: NA; J gene: TRBJ2-5; V gene: TRBV19; clone size: few
CDR3 DNA: TGTGCCAGCAGCCACGGGACTAGCATTAACGAGCAGTACTTC; CDR3 protein: CASSHGTSINEQYF; D gene: TRBD2; J gene: TRBJ2-7; V gene: TRBV7-9; clone size: few
CDR3 DNA: TGTGCCAGCAGTGAAGCGCTTCAAGCGGGGGGGAGTTACAATGAGCAGTTCTTC; CDR3 protein: CASSEALQAGGSYNEQFF; D gene: TRBD2; J gene: TRBJ2-1; V gene: TRBV2; clone size: NA
CDR3 DNA: TGTGCCAGCTCATCATTAGACTATGGCTACACCTTC; CDR3 protein: CASSSLDYGYTF; D gene: NA; J gene: TRBJ1-2; V gene: TRBV18; clone size: NA
CDR3 DNA: TGTGCCAGCAGCGGGACAGGGAGTCAGCCCCAGCATTTT; CDR3 protein: CASSGTGSQPQHF; D gene: TRBD1; J gene: TRBJ1-5; V gene: TRBV7-2; clone size: few
CDR3 DNA: TGTGCCAGCAGCCCCCGGACTAGCGCTTACAATGAGCAGTTCTTC; CDR3 protein: CASSPRTSAYNEQFF; D gene: TRBD2; J gene: TRBJ2-1; V gene: TRBV7-3; clone size: NA
CDR3 DNA: TGTGCCAGCAGCTTTAACCGGGGAGAGTACGAGCAGTACTTC; CDR3 protein: CASSFNRGEYEQYF; D gene: NA; J gene: TRBJ2-7; V gene: TRBV11-1; clone size: NA
CDR3 DNA: TGTGCCAGCCGACAGGGTAGTCGCTCTGGGGCCAACGTCCTGACTTTC; CDR3 protein: CASRQGSRSGANVLTF; D gene: TRBD1; J gene: TRBJ2-6; V gene: TRBV19; clone size: few
CDR3 DNA: TGCGCCAGCGACTGGACTGGATCTGGGGCCAACGTCCTGACTTTC; CDR3 protein: CASDWTGSGANVLTF; D gene: NA; J gene: TRBJ2-6; V gene: TRBV5-1; clone size: NA
CDR3 DNA: TGTGCCAGCAGCGTAGCAGGGTGGGGAGGAGATACGCAGTATTTT; CDR3 protein: CASSVAGWGGDTQYF; D gene: NA; J gene: TRBJ2-3; V gene: TRBV9; clone size: NA
CDR3 DNA: TGTGCCAGCAGCCCCGGCGGGGATACCGGGGAGCTGTTTTTT; CDR3 protein: CASSPGGDTGELFF; D gene: NA; J gene: TRBJ2-2; V gene: TRBV28; clone size: few
CDR3 DNA: TGTGCCAGCAGCTTATCCGTCGTTGAGCAGTTCTTC; CDR3 protein: CASSLSVVEQFF; D gene: NA; J gene: TRBJ2-1; V gene: TRBV7-2; clone size: NA
CDR3 DNA: TGTGCCAGCAGTGAAGACAGGGAAGATACGCAGTATTTT; CDR3 protein: CASSEDREDTQYF; D gene: NA; J gene: TRBJ2-3; V gene: TRBV6-1; clone size: few
CDR3 DNA: TGTGCCAGTACAGGGGGCGCTTGGGAGACCCAGTACTTC; CDR3 protein: CASTGGAWETQYF; D gene: TRBD1; J gene: TRBJ2-5; V gene: TRBV2; clone size: few
CDR3 DNA: TGCGCCAGCAGCTTGGACATGAATGGTGGCGGGGAGCTGTTTTTT; CDR3 protein: CASSLDMNGGGELFF; D gene: NA; J gene: TRBJ2-2; V gene: TRBV5-1; clone size: few
CDR3 DNA: TGTGCCAGCAGCCGACAGGGAAGCACAGATACGCAGTATTTT; CDR3 protein: CASSRQGSTDTQYF; D gene: TRBD1; J gene: TRBJ2-3; V gene: TRBV5-4; clone size: NA
CDR3 DNA: TGTGCCAGCAGCGTAGGAGCTTCCCCTTACACAGATACGCAGTATTTT; CDR3 protein: CASSVGASPYTDTQYF; D gene: NA; J gene: TRBJ2-3; V gene: TRBV9; clone size: NA
CDR3 DNA: TGTGCCAGCAGTACCTCAGGGCACGAGCAGTACTTC; CDR3 protein: CASSTSGHEQYF; D gene: NA; J gene: TRBJ2-7; V gene: TRBV28; clone size: NA
CDR3 DNA: TGTGCCACATCACAGGGTTACACCGGGGAGCTGTTTTTT; CDR3 protein: CATSQGYTGELFF; D gene: NA; J gene: TRBJ2-2; V gene: TRBV2; clone size: few
CDR3 DNA: TGTGCCAGCAGCCAACGCCTTAGGGGAAATACCCTTATGAACACTGAAGCTTTCTTT; CDR3 protein: CASSQRLRGNTLMNTEAFF; D gene: NA; J gene: TRBJ1-1; V gene: TRBV4-2; clone size: few
CDR3 DNA: TGTGCCAGCAGCCGAACGGGGGGCTATTACTACGAGCAGTACTTC; CDR3 protein: CASSRTGGYYYEQYF; D gene: NA; J gene: TRBJ2-7; V gene: TRBV11-2; clone size: NA
CDR3 DNA: TGTGCCAGCAGGGGGCCGGGACAGGGTAACGAGCAGTACTTC; CDR3 protein: CASRGPGQGNEQYF; D gene: TRBD1; J gene: TRBJ2-7; V gene: TRBV2; clone size: NA
CDR3 DNA: TGTGCCAGCAGGCAGGGGGACACCTACGAGCAGTACTTC; CDR3 protein: CASRQGDTYEQYF; D gene: TRBD1; J gene: TRBJ2-7; V gene: TRBV6-5; clone size: few
CDR3 DNA: TGTGCCAGCATCCCCGGGACTAGCGGGGGTGGAGAGCAGTTCTTC; CDR3 protein: CASIPGTSGGGEQFF; D gene: TRBD2; J gene: TRBJ2-1; V gene: TRBV5-4; clone size: few
CDR3 DNA: TGTGCCAGTAGCTCTAGCGGGGGGCGGACTGAGCAGTTCTTC; CDR3 protein: CASSSSGGRTEQFF; D gene: TRBD2; J gene: TRBJ2-1; V gene: TRBV19; clone size: few
CDR3 DNA: TGCGCCAGCAGCCTAGACAGTGAGCAGTTCTTC; CDR3 protein: CASSLDSEQFF; D gene: NA; J gene: TRBJ2-1; V gene: TRBV4-1; clone size: NA
CDR3 DNA: TGTGCCAGTAGTCCGGACAGATACGAGCAGTACTTC; CDR3 protein: CASSPDRYEQYF; D gene: NA; J gene: TRBJ2-7; V gene: TRBV19; clone size: few
CDR3 DNA: TGCGCCAGCAGCTACCTTCAGCGGGGGGCGGGAGGTACGCAGTATTTT; CDR3 protein: CASSYLQRGAGGTQYF; D gene: TRBD2; J gene: TRBJ2-3; V gene: TRBV5-1; clone size: NA
CDR3 DNA: TGTGCCAGCGGCGCAGGGCACCAACTCGAGCAGTACTTC; CDR3 protein: CASGAGHQLEQYF; D gene: NA; J gene: TRBJ2-7; V gene: TRBV11-2; clone size: few
CDR3 DNA: TGTGCCAGCAGCCTACCGGGATCAGATACGCAGTATTTT; CDR3 protein: CASSLPGSDTQYF; D gene: NA; J gene: TRBJ2-3; V gene: TRBV9; clone size: few
CDR3 DNA: TGTGCCAGCAGTTACTCCAGGGCAGGGGACACTGAAGCTTTCTTT; CDR3 protein: CASSYSRAGDTEAFF; D gene: NA; J gene: TRBJ1-1; V gene: TRBV6-5; clone size: few
CDR3 DNA: TGCAGCGTTGAGTCCCGAGGCAGGGGGGCCTACGAGCAGTACTTC; CDR3 protein: CSVESRGRGAYEQYF; D gene: NA; J gene: TRBJ2-7; V gene: TRBV29-1; clone size: NA
CDR3 DNA: TGTGCCAGCAGCCGGGACAGGGAGACCCAGTACTTC; CDR3 protein: CASSRDRETQYF; D gene: TRBD1; J gene: TRBJ2-5; V gene: TRBV14; clone size: few